A selection of T cell receptor beta chains follows, all from one sample in a study of cytomegalovirus exposure and HLA in healthy donors. Here immunoSEQ multiplex PCR was the method, and the copy in TCRdb shows in-frame clones only, minus some. The sample holds some 90,000 clones; around 96% are singletons and the top ten take 0.78%. Sequencing used PBMCs. The receptors originated from a young man in good health and CMV-seronegative. The CDR3 runs from the conserved cysteine through the conserved F or W. A D gene is named only where the DNA matches it firmly. Not every row has a clone size; where given, it reads once, few, many or a size class.

TRBJ1-4	.	TRBV4-2	TRBD1	CASSQPTGAGEKLFF	TGTGCCAGCAGCCAGCCTACAGGGGCGGGTGAAAAACTGTTTTTT
TRBJ1-1	.	TRBV13	TRBD1	CASSFTGGRTEAFF	TGTGCCAGCAGCTTTACAGGGGGTAGGACTGAAGCTTTCTTT
TRBJ1-4	.	TRBV7-2	.	CASSLAFQGQNEKLFF	TGTGCCAGCAGCTTAGCGTTCCAGGGGCAAAATGAAAAACTGTTTTTT
TRBJ2-2	.	TRBV6-5	.	CASSYSGDGTGELFF	TGTGCCAGCAGTTACTCGGGAGACGGGACCGGGGAGCTGTTTTTT
TRBJ2-3	.	TRBV30	TRBD2	CAWRRAGVSDTQYF	TGTGCCTGGAGGAGGGCGGGAGTCTCGGATACGCAGTATTTT
TRBJ2-5	.	TRBV7-3	TRBD2	CASSPGTSGSPETQYF	TGTGCCAGCAGCCCTGGGACTAGCGGGAGTCCGGAGACCCAGTACTTC
TRBJ1-4	.	TRBV18	TRBD1	CASSPPGTATNEKLFF	TGTGCCAGCTCACCACCCGGGACAGCAACTAATGAAAAACTGTTTTTT
TRBJ2-7	.	TRBV5-4	TRBD1	CASSLSQGDEQYF	TGTGCCAGCAGCTTGTCACAGGGGGACGAGCAGTACTTC
TRBJ2-3	.	TRBV5-1	.	CASSFPSVDTQYF	TGCGCCAGCAGCTTTCCAAGCGTGGATACGCAGTATTTT
TRBJ2-7	.	TRBV4-1	.	CASSQDQGGSIYEQYF	TGCGCCAGCAGCCAAGACCAGGGGGGCAGTATCTACGAGCAGTACTTC
TRBJ1-4	once	TRBV25-1	.	CASSNQGSGEKLFF	TGTGCCAGCAGTAATCAGGGGAGCGGTGAAAAACTGTTTTTT
TRBJ2-3	.	TRBV14	.	CASSTRGSTDTQYF	TGTGCCAGCAGCACCCGCGGTAGCACAGATACGCAGTATTTT
TRBJ1-2	.	TRBV5-5	TRBD1	CASSSQGTGVYGYTF	TGTGCCAGCAGCTCGCAGGGGACAGGTGTATATGGCTACACCTTC
TRBJ2-1	.	TRBV27	TRBD1	CASSLPTGDEQFF	TGTGCCAGCAGTCTCCCGACAGGGGATGAGCAGTTCTTC
TRBJ1-1	.	TRBV29-1	TRBD1	CSVLTGRTEAFF	TGCAGCGTGCTGACAGGGCGAACTGAAGCTTTCTTT
TRBJ1-1	.	TRBV6-1	TRBD1	CASSSGQGEPSWAFF	TGTGCCAGCAGTTCGGGACAGGGGGAACCTAGTTGGGCTTTCTTT
TRBJ2-2	.	TRBV27	TRBD2	CASSPRLAVLRTLTGELFF	TGTGCCAGCAGTCCCAGACTAGCGGTCCTCCGTACTTTAACCGGGGAGCTGTTTTTT
TRBJ2-1	.	TRBV5-6	TRBD2	CASSLTSGAINEQFF	TGTGCCAGCAGCTTGACTAGCGGAGCCATTAATGAGCAGTTCTTC
TRBJ2-1	.	TRBV6-5	TRBD2	CASSLQAGGRDEQFF	TGTGCCAGCAGTTTACAGGCGGGAGGGAGGGATGAGCAGTTCTTC
TRBJ1-1	.	TRBV27	.	CASGGFGTVNTEAFF	TGTGCCAGCGGGGGCTTTGGAACCGTGAACACTGAAGCTTTCTTT
TRBJ2-1	.	TRBV28	.	CASSLWSSSYNEQFF	TGTGCCAGCAGTTTATGGTCTAGCTCCTACAATGAGCAGTTCTTC
TRBJ1-5	.	TRBV27	.	CASSFSYNQPQHF	TGTGCCAGCAGTTTCTCCTACAATCAGCCCCAGCATTTT
TRBJ2-1	.	TRBV7-9	.	CASSLPHEQFF	TGTGCCAGCAGCCTTCCCCATGAGCAGTTCTTC
TRBJ2-5	.	TRBV29-1	TRBD1	CSTKGAWETQYF	TGCAGCACAAAGGGGGCCTGGGAGACCCAGTACTTC
TRBJ1-1	.	TRBV7-2	TRBD1	CASSLVAGQYEAFF	TGTGCCAGCAGCTTAGTGGCGGGACAGTATGAAGCTTTCTTT
TRBJ2-2	.	TRBV12-5	TRBD1	CASGRYTGVGTGELFF	TGTGCTAGTGGCCGTTATACAGGGGTGGGCACCGGGGAGCTGTTTTTT
TRBJ2-1	.	TRBV10-1	.	CASSDSDSYNEQFF	TGCGCCAGCAGTGATAGCGACTCCTACAATGAGCAGTTCTTC
TRBJ1-6	.	TRBV13	.	CASTGGISPLHF	TGTGCCAGCACCGGAGGAATTTCACCCCTCCACTTT
TRBJ1-2	.	TRBV27	.	CAKRRSSGYTF	TGTGCCAAAAGGAGGTCTAGCGGCTACACCTTC
TRBJ1-2	.	TRBV19	TRBD1	CASSNNPTGTGGQTYGYTF	TGTGCCAGTAGTAACAACCCAACCGGGACAGGGGGCCAAACCTATGGCTACACCTTC
TRBJ2-6	.	TRBV7-6	TRBD1	CASSFLGGSGANVLTF	TGTGCCAGCAGCTTTCTAGGGGGCAGTGGGGCCAACGTCCTGACTTTC
TRBJ2-5	.	TRBV27	TRBD1	CASRPQTGTGVQETQYF	TGTGCCAGCAGACCTCAGACCGGGACAGGGGTCCAAGAGACCCAGTACTTC
TRBJ1-5	.	TRBV6-1	TRBD1	CASSLQGAGNQPQHF	TGTGCCAGCAGTCTACAGGGGGCCGGGAATCAGCCCCAGCATTTT
TRBJ2-7	.	TRBV5-1	.	CASSLLQGGDYEQYF	TGCGCCAGCAGCCTACTACAGGGGGGGGACTACGAGCAGTACTTC
TRBJ2-1	once	TRBV18	.	CASSPSVRGSRGNEQFF	TGTGCCAGCTCCCCTTCGGTGCGTGGGTCTAGAGGCAATGAGCAGTTCTTC
TRBJ2-5	once	TRBV14	TRBD2	CASSQISGSRETQYF	TGTGCCAGCAGCCAGATTAGCGGGAGCCGTGAGACCCAGTACTTC
TRBJ1-2	.	TRBV11-2	TRBD1	CASSLAGAGGYGYTF	TGTGCCAGCAGCTTAGCCGGTGCAGGGGGCTATGGCTACACCTTC
TRBJ1-1	few	TRBV15	.	CATSRDTGNTEAFF	TGTGCCACCAGCAGAGATACAGGGAACACTGAAGCTTTCTTT
TRBJ2-3	.	TRBV18	TRBD2	CASSTGTSGSSF	TGTGCCAGCTCCACCGGGACTAGCGGTTCATCTTTT
TRBJ1-2	.	TRBV5-1	TRBD1	CASGQNSAGGLYGYTF	TGCGCCAGCGGTCAAAATTCGGCAGGGGGCCTTTATGGCTACACCTTC
TRBJ1-4	.	TRBV5-1	TRBD1	CASSLDRGNEKLFF	TGCGCCAGCAGCCTAGACAGGGGAAATGAAAAACTGTTTTTT
TRBJ2-1	.	TRBV7-3	.	CASSSGNEQFF	TGTGCCAGCAGCTCGGGGAATGAGCAGTTCTTC
TRBJ1-2	.	TRBV18	TRBD1	CASSQRTGGLYGYTF	TGTGCCAGCTCACAAAGGACAGGGGGCCTATATGGCTACACCTTC
TRBJ2-5	.	TRBV5-5	TRBD2	CASSLAASGETQYF	TGTGCCAGCAGCTTGGCCGCTAGCGGGGAGACCCAGTACTTC
TRBJ2-5	.	TRBV2	.	CASSDEQETQYF	TGTGCCAGCAGTGACGAGCAAGAGACCCAGTACTTC